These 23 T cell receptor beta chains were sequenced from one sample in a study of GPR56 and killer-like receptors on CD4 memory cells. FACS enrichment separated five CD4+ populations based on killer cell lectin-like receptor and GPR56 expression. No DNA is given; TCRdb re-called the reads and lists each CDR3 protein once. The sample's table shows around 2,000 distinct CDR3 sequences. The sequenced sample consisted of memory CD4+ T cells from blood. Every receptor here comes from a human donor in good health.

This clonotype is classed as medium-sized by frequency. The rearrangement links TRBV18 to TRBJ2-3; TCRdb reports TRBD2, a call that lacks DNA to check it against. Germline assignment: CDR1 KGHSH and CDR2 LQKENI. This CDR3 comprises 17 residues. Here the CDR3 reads CASSPTVTSGSTDTQYF.

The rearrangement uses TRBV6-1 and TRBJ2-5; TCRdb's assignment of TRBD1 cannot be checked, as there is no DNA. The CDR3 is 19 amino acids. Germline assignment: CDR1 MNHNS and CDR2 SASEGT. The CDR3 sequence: CASSRTAYGYTFGSGTQYF.

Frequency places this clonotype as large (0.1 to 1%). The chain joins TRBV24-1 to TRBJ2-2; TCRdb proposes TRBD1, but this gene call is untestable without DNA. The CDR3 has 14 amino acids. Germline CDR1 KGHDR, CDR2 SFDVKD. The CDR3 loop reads CATSDLGGTGELFF.

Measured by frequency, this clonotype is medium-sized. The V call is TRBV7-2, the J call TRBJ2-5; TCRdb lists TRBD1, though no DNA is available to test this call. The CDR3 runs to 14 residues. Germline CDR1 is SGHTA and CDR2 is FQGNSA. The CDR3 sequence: CASSQQGVWETQYF.

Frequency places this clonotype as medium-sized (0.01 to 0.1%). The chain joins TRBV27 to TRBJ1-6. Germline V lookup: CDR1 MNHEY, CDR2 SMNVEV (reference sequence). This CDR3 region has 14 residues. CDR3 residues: CASSGLPYNSPLHF.

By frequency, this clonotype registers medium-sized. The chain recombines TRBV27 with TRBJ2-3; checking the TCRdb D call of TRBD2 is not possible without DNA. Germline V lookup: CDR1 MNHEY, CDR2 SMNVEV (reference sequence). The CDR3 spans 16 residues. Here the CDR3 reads CASSLTSGGLLDTQYF.

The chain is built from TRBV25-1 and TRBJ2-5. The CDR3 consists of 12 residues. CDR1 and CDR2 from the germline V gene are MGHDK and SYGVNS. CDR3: CASSERRETQYF.

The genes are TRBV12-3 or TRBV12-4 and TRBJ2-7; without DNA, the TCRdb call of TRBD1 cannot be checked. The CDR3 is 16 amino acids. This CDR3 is CASSRRPGTGAYEQYF.

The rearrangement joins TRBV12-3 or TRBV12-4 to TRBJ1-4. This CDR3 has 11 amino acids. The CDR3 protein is CASSQDEKLFF.

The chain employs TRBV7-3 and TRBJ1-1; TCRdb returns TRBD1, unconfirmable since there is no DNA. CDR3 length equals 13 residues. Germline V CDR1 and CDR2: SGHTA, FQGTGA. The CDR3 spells CASSLDPGTEAFF.

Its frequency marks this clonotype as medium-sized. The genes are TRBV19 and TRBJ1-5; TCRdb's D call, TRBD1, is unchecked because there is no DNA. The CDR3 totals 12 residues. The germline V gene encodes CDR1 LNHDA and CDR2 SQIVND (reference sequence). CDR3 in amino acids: CASRDLNQPQHF.

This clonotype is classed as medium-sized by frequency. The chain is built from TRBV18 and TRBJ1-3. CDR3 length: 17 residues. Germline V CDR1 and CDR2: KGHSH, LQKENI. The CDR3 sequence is CASSPLSEPVSGNTIYF.

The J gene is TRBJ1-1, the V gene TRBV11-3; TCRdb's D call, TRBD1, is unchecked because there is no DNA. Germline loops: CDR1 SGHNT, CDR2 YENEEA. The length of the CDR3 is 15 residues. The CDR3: CASSPGGRMNTEAFF.

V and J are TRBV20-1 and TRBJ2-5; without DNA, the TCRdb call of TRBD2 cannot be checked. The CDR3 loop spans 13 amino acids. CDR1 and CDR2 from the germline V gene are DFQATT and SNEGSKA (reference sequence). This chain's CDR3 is CSASRGLQETQYF.

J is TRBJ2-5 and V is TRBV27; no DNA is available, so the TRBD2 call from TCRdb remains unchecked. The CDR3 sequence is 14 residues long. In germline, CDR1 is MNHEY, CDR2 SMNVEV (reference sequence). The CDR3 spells CASSLTSGGETQYF.

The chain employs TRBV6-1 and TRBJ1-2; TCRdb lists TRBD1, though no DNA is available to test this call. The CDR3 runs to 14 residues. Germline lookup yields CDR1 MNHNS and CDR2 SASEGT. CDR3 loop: CASSVDRPLYGYTF.

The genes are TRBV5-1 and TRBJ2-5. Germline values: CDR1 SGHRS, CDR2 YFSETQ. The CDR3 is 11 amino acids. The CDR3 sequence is CASSFQETQYF.

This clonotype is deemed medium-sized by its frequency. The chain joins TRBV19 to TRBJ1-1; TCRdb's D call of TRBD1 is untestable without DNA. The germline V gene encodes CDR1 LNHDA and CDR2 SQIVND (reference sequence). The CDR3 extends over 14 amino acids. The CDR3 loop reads CASSSLDRGIEAFF.

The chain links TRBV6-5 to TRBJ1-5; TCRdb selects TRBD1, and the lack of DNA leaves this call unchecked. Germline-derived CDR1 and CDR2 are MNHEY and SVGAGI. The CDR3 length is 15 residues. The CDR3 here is CASSLGGPFNQPQHF.

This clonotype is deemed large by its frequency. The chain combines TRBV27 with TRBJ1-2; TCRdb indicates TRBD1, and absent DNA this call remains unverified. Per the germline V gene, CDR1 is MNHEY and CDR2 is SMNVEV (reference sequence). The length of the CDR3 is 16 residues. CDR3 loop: CASSLRRTGTNYGYTF.

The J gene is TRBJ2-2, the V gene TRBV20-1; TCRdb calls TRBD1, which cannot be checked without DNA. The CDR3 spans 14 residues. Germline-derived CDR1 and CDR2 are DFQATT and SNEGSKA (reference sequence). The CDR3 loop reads CSASGQANTGELFF.

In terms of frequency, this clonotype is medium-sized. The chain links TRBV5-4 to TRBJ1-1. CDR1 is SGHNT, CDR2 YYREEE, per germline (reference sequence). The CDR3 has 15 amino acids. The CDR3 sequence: CASSLDGRVDTEAFF.

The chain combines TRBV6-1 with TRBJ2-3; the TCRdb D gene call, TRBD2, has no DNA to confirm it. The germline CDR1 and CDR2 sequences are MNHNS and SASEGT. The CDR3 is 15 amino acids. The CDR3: CASSFPSGGGDTQYF.